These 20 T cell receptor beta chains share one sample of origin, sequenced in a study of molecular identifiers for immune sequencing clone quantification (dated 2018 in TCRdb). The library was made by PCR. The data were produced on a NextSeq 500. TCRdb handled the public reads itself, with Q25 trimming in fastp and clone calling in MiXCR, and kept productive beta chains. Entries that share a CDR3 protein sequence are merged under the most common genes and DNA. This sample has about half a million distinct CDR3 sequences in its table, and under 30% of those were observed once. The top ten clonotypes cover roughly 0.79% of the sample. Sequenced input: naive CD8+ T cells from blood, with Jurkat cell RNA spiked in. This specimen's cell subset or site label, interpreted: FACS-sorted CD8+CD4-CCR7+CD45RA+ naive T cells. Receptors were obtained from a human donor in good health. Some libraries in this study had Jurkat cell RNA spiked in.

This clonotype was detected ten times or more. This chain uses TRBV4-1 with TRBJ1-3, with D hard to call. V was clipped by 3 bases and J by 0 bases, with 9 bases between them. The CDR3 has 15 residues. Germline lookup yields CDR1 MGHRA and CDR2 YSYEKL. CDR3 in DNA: TGCGCCAGCAGCCAGTCACAGCTCTCTGGAAACACCATATATTTT. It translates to CASSQSQLSGNTIYF.

CDR3: CASSTMGPNNEQFF. In DNA, the CDR3 is TGTGCCAGCAGTACAATGGGACCAAACAATGAGCAGTTCTTC. The chain links TRBV6-2 or TRBV6-3 to TRBJ2-1, with D possibly called TRBD1 or TRBD2 (5 bases each). Looked up from germline, CDR1 is MNHEY and CDR2 is SVGEGT. V lost 5 bases, J lost 5 bases, and 13 bases lay in between. CDR3 length equals 14 residues.

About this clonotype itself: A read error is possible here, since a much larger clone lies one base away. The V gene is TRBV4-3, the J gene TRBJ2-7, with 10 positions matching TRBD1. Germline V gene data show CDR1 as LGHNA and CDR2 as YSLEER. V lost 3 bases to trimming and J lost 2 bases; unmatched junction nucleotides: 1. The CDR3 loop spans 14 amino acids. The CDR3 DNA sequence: TGCGCCAGCAGCCATGGGACAGGGGCCTACGAGCAGTACTTC. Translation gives CASSHGTGAYEQYF.

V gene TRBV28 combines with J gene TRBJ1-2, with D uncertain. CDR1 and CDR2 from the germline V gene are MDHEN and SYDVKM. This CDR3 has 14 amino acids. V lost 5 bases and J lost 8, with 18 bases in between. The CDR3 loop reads CASSLRVLREGYTF. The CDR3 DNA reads TGTGCCAGCAGTCTTAGAGTATTAAGGGAAGGCTACACCTTC.

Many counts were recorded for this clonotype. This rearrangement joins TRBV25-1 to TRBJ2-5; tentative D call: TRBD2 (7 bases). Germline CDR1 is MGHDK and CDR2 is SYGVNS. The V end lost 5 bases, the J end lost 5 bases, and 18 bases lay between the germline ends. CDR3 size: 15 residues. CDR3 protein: CASSHYVSGGETQYF. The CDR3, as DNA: TGTGCCAGCAGTCACTATGTCTCGGGGGGCGAGACCCAGTACTTC.

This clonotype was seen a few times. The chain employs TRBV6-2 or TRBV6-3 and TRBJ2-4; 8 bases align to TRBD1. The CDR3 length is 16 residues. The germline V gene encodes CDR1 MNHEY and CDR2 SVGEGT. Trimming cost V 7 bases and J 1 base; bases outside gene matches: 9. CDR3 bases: TGTGCCAGCACCAAAGACAGGGGTAGCGCCAAAAACATTCAGTACTTC. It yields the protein CASTKDRGSAKNIQYF.

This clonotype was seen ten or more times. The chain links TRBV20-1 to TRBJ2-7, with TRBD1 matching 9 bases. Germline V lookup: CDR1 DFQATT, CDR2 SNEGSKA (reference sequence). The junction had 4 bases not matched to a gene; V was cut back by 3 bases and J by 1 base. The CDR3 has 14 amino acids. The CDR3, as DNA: TGCAGTGCTAGCTCCGGGACAGGGTCCTACGAGCAGTACTTC. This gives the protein CSASSGTGSYEQYF.

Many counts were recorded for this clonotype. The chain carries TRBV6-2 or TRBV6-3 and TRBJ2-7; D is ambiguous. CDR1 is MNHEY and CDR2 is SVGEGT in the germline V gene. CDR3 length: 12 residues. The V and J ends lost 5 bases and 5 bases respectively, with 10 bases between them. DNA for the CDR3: TGTGCCAGCAGTAGCCGACCGGACGAGCAGTACTTC. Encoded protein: CASSSRPDEQYF.

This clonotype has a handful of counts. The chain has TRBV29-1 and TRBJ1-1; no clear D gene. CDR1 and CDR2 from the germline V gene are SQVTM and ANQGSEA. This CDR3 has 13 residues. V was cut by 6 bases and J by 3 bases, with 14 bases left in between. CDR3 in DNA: TGCAGCGTCGTACAGTTTACCTACACTGAAGCTTTCTTT. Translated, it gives CSVVQFTYTEAFF.

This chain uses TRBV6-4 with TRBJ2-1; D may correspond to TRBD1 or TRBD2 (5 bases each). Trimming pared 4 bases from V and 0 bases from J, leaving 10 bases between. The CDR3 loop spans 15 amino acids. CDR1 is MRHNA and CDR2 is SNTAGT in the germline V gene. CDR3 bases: TGTGCCAGCAGTGTGTCGGGGCGCTCCTACAATGAGCAGTTCTTC. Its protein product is CASSVSGRSYNEQFF.

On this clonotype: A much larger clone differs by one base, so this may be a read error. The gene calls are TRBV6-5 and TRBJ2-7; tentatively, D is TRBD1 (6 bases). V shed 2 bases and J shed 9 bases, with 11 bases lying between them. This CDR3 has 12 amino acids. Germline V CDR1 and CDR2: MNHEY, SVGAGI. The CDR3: CASSYTGNGQYF. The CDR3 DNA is TGTGCCAGCAGTTACACAGGGAACGGGCAGTACTTC.

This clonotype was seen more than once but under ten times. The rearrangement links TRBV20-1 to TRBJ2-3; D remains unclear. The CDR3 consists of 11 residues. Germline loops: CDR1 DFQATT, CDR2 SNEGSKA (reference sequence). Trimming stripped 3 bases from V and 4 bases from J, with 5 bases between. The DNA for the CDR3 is TGCAGTGCTAGGGCTCCAGATACGCAGTATTTT. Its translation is CSARAPDTQYF.

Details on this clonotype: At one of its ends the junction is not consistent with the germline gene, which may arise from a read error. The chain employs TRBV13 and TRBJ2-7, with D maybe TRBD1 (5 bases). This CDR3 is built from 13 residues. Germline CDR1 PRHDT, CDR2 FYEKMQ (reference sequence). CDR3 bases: TGTGCCAGCAGCGTAGGCAGGGTGAGAGAGCAGTACTTC. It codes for CASSVGRVREQYF. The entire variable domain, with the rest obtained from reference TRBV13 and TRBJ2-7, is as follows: AAGVIQSPRHLIKEKRETATLKCYPIPRHDTVYWYQQGPGQDPQFLISFYEKMQSDKGSIPDRFSAQQFSDYHSELNMSSLELGDSALYFCASSVGRVREQYFGPGTRLTVT.

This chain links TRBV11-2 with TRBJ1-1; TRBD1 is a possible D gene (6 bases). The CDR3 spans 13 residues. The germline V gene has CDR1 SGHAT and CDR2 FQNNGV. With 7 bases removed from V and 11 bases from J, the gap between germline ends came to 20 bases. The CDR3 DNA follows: TGTGCCAGCACCCTGTGGGGGGGCGTTGAGGCTTTCTTT. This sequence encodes CASTLWGGVEAFF.

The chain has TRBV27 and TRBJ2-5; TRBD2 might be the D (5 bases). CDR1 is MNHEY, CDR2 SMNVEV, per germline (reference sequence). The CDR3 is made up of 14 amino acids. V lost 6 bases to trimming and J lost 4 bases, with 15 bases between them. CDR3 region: CASSIRRIAETQYF. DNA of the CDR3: TGTGCCAGCAGCATCAGGAGGATTGCAGAGACCCAGTACTTC.

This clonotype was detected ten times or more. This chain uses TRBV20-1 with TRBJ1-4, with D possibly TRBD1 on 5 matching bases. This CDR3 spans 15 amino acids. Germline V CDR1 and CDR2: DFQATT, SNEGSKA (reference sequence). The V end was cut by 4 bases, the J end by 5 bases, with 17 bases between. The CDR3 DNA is TGCAGTGCTACCGTCCAGGGCGCTGTCAATGAAAAACTGTTTTTT. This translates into CSATVQGAVNEKLFF.

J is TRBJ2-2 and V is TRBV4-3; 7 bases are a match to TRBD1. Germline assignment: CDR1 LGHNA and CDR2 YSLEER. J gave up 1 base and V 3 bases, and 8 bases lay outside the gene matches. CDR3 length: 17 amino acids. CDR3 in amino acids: CASSQGAGTENTGELFF. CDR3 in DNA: TGCGCCAGCAGCCAGGGGGCCGGGACAGAGAACACCGGGGAGCTGTTTTTT.

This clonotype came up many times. The CDR3 loop reads CASSPSGYTEAFF. CDR3 DNA: TGTGCCAGCAGCCCCTCAGGGTACACTGAAGCTTTCTTT. This chain joins TRBV6-5 and TRBJ1-1; possible D gene TRBD1, 5 bases. The CDR3 loop spans 13 amino acids. Germline V gene data show CDR1 as MNHEY and CDR2 as SVGAGI. The V gene lost 6 bases and the J gene lost 3 bases, with 11 bases spanning the gap.

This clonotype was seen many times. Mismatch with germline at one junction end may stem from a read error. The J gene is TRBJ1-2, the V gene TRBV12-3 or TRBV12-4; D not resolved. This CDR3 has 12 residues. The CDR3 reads CASSLGSYGYTF. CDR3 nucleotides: TGTGCCAGCAGCTTAGGTAGCTATGGCTACACCTTC.

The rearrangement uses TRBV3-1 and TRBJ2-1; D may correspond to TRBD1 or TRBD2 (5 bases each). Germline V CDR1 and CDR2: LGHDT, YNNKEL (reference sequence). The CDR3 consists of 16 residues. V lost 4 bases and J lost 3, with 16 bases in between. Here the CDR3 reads CASSRGAVAVYNEQFF. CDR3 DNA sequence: TGTGCCAGCAGCCGAGGGGCGGTGGCTGTCTACAATGAGCAGTTCTTC.